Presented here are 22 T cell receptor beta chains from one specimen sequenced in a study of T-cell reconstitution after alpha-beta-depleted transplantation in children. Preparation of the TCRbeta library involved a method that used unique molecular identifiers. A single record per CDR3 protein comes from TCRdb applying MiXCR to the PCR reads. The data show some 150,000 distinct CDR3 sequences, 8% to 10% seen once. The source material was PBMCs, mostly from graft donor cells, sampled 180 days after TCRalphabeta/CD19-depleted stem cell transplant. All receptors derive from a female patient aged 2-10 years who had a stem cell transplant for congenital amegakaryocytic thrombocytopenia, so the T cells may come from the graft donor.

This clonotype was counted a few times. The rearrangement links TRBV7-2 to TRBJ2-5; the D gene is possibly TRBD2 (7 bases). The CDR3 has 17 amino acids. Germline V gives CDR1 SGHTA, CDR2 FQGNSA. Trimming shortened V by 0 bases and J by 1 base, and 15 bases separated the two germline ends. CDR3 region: CASSLALGGPSQETQYF. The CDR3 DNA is TGTGCCAGCAGCTTAGCGCTGGGGGGGCCCTCCCAAGAGACCCAGTACTTC.

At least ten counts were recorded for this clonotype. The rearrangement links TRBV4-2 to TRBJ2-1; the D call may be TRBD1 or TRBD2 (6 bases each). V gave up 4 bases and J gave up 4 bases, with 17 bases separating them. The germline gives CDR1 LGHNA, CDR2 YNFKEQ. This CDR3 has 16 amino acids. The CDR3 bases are TGTGCCAGCAGCCCGGAGGGGGGACGCCTGTACAATGAGCAGTTCTTC. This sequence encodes CASSPEGGRLYNEQFF.

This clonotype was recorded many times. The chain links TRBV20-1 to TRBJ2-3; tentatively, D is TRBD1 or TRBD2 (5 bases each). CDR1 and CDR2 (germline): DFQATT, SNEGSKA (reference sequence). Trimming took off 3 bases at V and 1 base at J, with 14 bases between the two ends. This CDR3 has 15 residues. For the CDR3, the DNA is TGCAGTGCTAGTTTGATCCGGGACCGCACAGATACGCAGTATTTT. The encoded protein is CSASLIRDRTDTQYF.

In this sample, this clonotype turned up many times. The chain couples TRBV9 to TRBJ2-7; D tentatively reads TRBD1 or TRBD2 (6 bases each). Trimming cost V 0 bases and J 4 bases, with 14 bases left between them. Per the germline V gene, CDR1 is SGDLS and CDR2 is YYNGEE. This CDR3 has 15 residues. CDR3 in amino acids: CASSVGRGDGYEQYF. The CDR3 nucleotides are TGTGCCAGCAGCGTAGGAAGGGGGGACGGGTACGAGCAGTACTTC.

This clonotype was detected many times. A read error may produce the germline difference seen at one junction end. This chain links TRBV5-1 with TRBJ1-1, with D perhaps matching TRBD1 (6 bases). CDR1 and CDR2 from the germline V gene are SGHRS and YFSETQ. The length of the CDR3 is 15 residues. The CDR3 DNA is TGTGCCAGCAGTTTAGCGGGCAGGGGAAACACTGAAGCTTTCTTT. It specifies CASSLAGRGNTEAFF.

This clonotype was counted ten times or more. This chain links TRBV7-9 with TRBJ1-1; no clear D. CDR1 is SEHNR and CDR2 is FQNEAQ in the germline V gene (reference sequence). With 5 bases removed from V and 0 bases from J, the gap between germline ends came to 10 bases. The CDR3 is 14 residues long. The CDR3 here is CASSPVGLNTEAFF. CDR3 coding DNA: TGTGCCAGCAGCCCTGTAGGGTTGAACACTGAAGCTTTCTTT.

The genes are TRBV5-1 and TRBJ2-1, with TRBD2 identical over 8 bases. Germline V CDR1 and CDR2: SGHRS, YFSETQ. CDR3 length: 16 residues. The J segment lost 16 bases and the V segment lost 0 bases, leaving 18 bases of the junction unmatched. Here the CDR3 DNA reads TGCGCCAGCAGCTTGGCGGGATTGGGAGTAGCGGGACCCCACTTCTTC. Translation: CASSLAGLGVAGPHFF.

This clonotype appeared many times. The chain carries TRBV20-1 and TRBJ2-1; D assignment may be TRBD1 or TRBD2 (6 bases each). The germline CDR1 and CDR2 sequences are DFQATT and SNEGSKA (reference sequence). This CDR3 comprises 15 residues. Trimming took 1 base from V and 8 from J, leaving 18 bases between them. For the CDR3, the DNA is TGCAGTGCTAGAGGGGACGGGGGCCAGGGCGATGAGCAGTTCTTC. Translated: CSARGDGGQGDEQFF.

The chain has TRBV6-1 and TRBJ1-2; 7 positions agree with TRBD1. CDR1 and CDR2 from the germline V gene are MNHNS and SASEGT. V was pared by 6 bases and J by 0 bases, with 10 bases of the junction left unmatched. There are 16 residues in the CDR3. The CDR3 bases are TGTGCCAGCAGCCTACGACAGGGCCTTTCTAACTATGGCTACACCTTC. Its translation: CASSLRQGLSNYGYTF.

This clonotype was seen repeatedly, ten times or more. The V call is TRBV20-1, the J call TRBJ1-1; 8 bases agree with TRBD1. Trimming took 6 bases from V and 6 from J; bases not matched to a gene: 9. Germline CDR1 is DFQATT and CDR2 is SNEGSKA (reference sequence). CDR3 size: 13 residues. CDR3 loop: CSAAPQGAPEAFF. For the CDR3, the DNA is TGCAGTGCGGCTCCCCAGGGGGCTCCTGAAGCTTTCTTT.

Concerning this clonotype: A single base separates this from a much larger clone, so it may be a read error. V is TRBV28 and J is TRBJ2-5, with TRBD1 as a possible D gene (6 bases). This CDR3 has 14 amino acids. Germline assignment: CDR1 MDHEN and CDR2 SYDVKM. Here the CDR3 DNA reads TGTCCCAGCACCGGGACACGAAAACAAGAGACCCAGTACTTC. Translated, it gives CPSTGTRKQETQYF.

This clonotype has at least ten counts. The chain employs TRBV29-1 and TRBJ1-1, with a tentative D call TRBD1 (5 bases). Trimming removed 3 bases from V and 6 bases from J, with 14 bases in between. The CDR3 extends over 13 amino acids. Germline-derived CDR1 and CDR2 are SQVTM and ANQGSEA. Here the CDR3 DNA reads TGCAGCGTTGACAGCGGGGGGTTCTCTGAAGCTTTCTTT. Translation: CSVDSGGFSEAFF.

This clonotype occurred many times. The CDR3 DNA reads as TGTGCCAGCGTAACCGACCGCTCGTTCGTTCGACAATACTTC. This gives the protein CASVTDRSFVRQYF. The V gene is TRBV2, the J gene TRBJ2-7, with D uncertain. This CDR3 comprises 14 residues. Germline V lookup: CDR1 SNHLY, CDR2 FYNNEI. With 8 bases removed from V and 13 bases from J, the gap between germline ends came to 27 bases. The whole variable domain, filled in from reference TRBV2 and TRBJ2-7, reads EPEVTQTPSHQVTQMGQEVILRCVPISNHLYFYWYRQILGQKVEFLVSFYNNEISEKSEIFDDQFSVERPDGSNFTLKIRSTKLEDSAMYFCASVTDRSFVRQYFGPGTRLTVT.

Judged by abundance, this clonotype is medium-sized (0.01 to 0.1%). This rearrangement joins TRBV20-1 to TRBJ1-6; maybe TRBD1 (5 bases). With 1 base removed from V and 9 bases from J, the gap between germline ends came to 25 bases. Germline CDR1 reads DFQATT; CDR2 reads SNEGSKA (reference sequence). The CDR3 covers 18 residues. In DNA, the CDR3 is TGCAGTGCTAGAGTCCGACCTTTACTCACGGGGGAAGGTTCACCCCTCCACTTT. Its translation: CSARVRPLLTGEGSPLHF.

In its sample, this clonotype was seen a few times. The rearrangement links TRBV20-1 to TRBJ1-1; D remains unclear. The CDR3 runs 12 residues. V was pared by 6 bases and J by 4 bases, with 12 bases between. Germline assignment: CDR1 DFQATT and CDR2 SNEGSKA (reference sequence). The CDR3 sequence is CSAARRGTEAFF. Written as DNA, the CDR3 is TGCAGTGCGGCCCGGCGTGGCACTGAAGCTTTCTTT.

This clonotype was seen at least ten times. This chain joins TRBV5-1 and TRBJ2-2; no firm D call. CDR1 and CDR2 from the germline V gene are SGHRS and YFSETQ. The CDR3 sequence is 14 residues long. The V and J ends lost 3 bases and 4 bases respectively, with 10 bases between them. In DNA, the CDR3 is TGCGCCAGCAGCTCCGGGTTGTTCACCGGGGAGCTGTTTTTT. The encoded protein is CASSSGLFTGELFF.

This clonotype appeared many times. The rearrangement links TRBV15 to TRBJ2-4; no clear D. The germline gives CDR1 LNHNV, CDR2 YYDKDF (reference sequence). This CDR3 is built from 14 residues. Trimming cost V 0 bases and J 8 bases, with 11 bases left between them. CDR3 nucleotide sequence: TGTGCCACCAGCAGAGATATAAGACACGACATTCAGTACTTC. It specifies CATSRDIRHDIQYF.

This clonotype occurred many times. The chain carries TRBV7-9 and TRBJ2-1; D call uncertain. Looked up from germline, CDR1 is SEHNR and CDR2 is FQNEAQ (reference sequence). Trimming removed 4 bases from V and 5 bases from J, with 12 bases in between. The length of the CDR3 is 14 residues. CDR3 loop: CASSSRQGNNEQFF. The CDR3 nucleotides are TGTGCCAGCAGCTCAAGACAAGGAAACAATGAGCAGTTCTTC.

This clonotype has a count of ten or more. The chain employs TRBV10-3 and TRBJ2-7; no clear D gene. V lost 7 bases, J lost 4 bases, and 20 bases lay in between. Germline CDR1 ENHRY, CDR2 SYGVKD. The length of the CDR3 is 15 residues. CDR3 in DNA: TGTGCCATCACCCTGACTCCCGACCGTTTTTACGAGCAGTACTTC. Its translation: CAITLTPDRFYEQYF.

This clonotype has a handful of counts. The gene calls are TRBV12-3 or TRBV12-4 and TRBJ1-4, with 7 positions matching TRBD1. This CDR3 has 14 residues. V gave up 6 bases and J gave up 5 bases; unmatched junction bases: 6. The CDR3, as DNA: TGTGCCAGCAGCCAGGGACAGACAAATGAAAAACTGTTTTTT. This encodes CASSQGQTNEKLFF.

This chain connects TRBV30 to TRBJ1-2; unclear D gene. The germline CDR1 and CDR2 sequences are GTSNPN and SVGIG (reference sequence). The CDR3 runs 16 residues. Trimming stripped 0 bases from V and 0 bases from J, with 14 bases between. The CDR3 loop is CAWSVLVGTTNYGYTF. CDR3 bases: TGTGCCTGGAGTGTACTCGTGGGAACCACTAACTATGGCTACACCTTC.

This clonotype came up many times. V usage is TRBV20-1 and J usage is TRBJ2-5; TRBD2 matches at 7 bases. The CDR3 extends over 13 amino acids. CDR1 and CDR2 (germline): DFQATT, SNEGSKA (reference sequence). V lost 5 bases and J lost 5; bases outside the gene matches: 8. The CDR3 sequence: CSAFRAAGETQYF. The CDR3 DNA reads TGCAGTGCTTTCCGGGCAGCGGGGGAGACCCAGTACTTC.